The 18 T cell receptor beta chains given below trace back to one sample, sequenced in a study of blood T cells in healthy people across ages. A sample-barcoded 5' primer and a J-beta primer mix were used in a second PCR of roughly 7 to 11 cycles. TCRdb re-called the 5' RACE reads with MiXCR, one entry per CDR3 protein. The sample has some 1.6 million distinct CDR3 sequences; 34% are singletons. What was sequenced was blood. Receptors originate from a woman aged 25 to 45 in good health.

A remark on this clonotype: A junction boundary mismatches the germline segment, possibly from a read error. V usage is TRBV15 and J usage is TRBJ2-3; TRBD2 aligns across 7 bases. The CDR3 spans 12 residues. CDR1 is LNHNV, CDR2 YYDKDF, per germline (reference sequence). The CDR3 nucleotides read TGTGCCACCAGCAAACGGGGGGATACGCGGTATTTT. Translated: CATSKRGDTRYF.

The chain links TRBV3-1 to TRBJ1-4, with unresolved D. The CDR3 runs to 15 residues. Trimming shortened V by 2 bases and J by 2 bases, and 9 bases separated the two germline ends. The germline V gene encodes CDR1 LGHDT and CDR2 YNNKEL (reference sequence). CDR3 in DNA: TGTGCCAGCAGCCAATCCCAGTCGACTAATGAAAAACTGTTTTTT. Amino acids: CASSQSQSTNEKLFF.

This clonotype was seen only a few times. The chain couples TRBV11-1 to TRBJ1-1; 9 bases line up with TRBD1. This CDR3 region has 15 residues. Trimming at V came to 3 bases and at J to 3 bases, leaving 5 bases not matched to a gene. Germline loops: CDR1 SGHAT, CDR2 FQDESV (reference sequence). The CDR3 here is CASSLGQGRDTEAFF. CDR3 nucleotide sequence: TGTGCCAGCAGCTTGGGACAGGGTCGGGACACTGAAGCTTTCTTT. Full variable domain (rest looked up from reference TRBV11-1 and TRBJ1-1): EAEVAQSPRYKITEKSQAVAFWCDPISGHATLYWYRQILGQGPELLVQFQDESVVDDSQLPKDRFSAERLKGVDSTLKIQPAELGDSAMYLCASSLGQGRDTEAFFGQGTRLTVV.

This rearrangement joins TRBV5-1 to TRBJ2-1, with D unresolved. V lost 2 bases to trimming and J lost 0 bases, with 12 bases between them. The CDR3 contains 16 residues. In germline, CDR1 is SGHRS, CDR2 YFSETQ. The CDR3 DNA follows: TGCGCCAGCAGCTTAATACGGACGAGCTCCTACAATGAGCAGTTCTTC. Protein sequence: CASSLIRTSSYNEQFF.

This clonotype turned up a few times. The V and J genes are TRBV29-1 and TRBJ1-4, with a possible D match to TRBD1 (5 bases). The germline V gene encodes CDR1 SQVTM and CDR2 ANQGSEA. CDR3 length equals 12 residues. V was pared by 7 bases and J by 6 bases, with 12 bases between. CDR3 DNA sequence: TGCAGCGGGTCGAAAGGGGATGAAAAACTGTTTTTT. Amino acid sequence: CSGSKGDEKLFF.

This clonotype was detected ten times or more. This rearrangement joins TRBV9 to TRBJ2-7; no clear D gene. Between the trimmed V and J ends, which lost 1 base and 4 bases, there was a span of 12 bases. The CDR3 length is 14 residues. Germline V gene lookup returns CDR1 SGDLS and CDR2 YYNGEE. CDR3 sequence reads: CASSVRDSPYEQYF. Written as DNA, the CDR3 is TGTGCCAGCAGCGTACGCGATTCCCCTTACGAGCAGTACTTC. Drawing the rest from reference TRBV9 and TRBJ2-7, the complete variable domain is DSGVTQTPKHLITATGQRVTLRCSPRSGDLSVYWYQQSLDQGLQFLIQYYNGEERAKGNILERFSAQQFPDLHSELNLSSLELGDSALYFCASSVRDSPYEQYFGPGTRLTVT.

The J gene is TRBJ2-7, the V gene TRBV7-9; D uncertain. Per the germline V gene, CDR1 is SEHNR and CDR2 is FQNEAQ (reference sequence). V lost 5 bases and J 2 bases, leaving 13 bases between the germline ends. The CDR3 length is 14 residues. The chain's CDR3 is CASSQERTPYEQYF. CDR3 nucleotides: TGTGCCAGCAGCCAGGAAAGGACCCCCTACGAGCAGTACTTC.

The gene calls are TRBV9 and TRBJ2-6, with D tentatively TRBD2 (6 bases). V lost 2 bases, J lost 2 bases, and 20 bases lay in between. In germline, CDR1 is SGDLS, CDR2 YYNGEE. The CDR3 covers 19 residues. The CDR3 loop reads CASSVVLRGGEPGANVLTF. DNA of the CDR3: TGTGCCAGCAGCGTCGTTCTAAGGGGAGGAGAACCTGGGGCCAACGTCCTGACTTTC. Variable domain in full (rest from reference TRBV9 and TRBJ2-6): DSGVTQTPKHLITATGQRVTLRCSPRSGDLSVYWYQQSLDQGLQFLIQYYNGEERAKGNILERFSAQQFPDLHSELNLSSLELGDSALYFCASSVVLRGGEPGANVLTFGAGSRLTVL.

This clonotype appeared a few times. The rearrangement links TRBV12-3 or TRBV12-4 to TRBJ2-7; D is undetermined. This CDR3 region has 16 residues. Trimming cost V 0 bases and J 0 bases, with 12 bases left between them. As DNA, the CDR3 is TGTGCCAGCAGTTTAGCGCGTACACTCTACTCCTACGAGCAGTACTTC. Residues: CASSLARTLYSYEQYF.

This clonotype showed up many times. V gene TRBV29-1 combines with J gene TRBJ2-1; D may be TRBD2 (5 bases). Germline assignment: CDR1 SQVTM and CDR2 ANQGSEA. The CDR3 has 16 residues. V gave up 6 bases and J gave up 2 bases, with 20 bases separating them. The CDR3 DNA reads TGCAGCGTCGATTGGAGGTCGTCTCGAACCTACAATGAGCAGTTCTTC. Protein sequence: CSVDWRSSRTYNEQFF.

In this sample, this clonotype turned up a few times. The CDR3 reads CASYSSRSSYNEQFF. The CDR3 bases are TGTGCCAGCTATTCTAGTCGGAGCTCCTACAATGAGCAGTTCTTC. The chain joins TRBV5-6 to TRBJ2-1; D is unclear. Trimming shortened V by 7 bases and J by 0 bases, and 14 bases separated the two germline ends. The CDR3 runs 15 residues. Germline V gene lookup returns CDR1 SGHDT and CDR2 YYEEEE.

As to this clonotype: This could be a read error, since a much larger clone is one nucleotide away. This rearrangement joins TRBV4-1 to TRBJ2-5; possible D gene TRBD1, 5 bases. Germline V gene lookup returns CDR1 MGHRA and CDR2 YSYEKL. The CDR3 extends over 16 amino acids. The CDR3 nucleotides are TGCGCCAACAGCCGACTCGCGACAGTCCTACAAGAGACCCAGTACTTC. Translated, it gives CANSRLATVLQETQYF.

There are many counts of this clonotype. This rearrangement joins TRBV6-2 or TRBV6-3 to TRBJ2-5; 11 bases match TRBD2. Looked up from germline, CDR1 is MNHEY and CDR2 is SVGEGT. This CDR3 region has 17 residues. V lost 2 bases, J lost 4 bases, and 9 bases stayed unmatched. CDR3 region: CASSYRTGLAVRETQYF. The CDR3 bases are TGTGCCAGCAGTTACCGGACGGGACTAGCGGTTCGAGAGACCCAGTACTTC.

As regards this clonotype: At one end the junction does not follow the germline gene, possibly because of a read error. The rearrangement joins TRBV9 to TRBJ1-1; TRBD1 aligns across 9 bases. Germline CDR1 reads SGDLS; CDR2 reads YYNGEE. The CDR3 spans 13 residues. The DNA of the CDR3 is TGTGTCAGCAGCGGGACAGGGCGGTCGAGAGCTTTCTTT. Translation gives CVSSGTGRSRAFF.

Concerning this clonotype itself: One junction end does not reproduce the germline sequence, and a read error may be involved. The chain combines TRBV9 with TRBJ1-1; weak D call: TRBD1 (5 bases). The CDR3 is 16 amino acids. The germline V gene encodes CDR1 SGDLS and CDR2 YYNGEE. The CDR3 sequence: CASSGEGSSGRTEASF. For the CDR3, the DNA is TGTGCCAGCAGCGGTGAGGGGTCTTCTGGAAGAACTGAAGCTTCCTTT.

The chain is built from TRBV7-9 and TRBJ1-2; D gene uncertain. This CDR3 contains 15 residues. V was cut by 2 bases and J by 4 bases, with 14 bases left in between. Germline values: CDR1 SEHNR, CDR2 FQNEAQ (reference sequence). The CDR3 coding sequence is TGTGCCAGCAGCTTAATAGAGGGCGTTGGCTATGGCTACACCTTC. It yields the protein CASSLIEGVGYGYTF.

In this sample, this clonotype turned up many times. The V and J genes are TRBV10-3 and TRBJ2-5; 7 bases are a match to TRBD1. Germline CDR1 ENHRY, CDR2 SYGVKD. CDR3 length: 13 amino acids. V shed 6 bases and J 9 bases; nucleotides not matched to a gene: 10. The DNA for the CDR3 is TGTGCCATCAGGGCAGGACAGGCTGGGGCCCAGTACTTC. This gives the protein CAIRAGQAGAQYF.

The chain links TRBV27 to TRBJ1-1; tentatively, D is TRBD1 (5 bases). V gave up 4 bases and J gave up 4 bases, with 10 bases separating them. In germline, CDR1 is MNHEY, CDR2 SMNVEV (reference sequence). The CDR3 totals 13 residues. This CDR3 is CASSSGKGTEAFF. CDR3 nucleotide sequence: TGTGCCAGCAGTTCAGGGAAGGGCACTGAAGCTTTCTTT.